This T cell receptor (beta chain) was sequenced during a study of post-analysis software for immune sequencing data. The overall study: Relapsing-remitting, secondary progressive and progressive-relapsing forms of multiple sclerosis all featured among disease courses.

Study-wide results and caveats: Those with multiple sclerosis, the patient group, showed significantly lower normalized Chao1 diversity than controls. Clustering by F measure revealed strong co-clustering among samples prepared together in one batch. TRBV5-6, TRBV5-1 and TRBV20-1 belonged to a set of roughly 5 TRBV segments that were more frequent in patients than controls.

In the case of this clonotype: The target antigen is unknown.

Included in the TCR beta cDNA libraries were unique molecular identifiers. Each batch of about 0.9 to 10 million T cells produced 450,000 to 500,000 cDNA molecules. TCRdb reanalysed the PCR reads using MiXCR and keeps one entry per CDR3 protein. The repertoire holds fewer than 850,000 distinct CDR3 sequences, approximately 44% seen once, with roughly 5% in the top ten. Trimming left V 4 bases short and J 8 bases short, with 9 bases between. The V gene's germline CDR1 is SQVTM and CDR2 ANQGSEA. The CDR3 length is 11 residues. This clonotype originated in a girl aged 10-17 years with multiple sclerosis. The chain recombines TRBV29-1 with TRBJ2-1; unclear D gene. Sequencing used blood. The CDR3 DNA follows: TGCAGCGTTGCCCCTGATGATGAGCAGTTCTTC. This translates into CSVAPDDEQFF.